The next 22 T cell receptor beta chains were all read from a single sample in a study of T cells in Graves' hyperthyroidism and ophthalmopathy. It was RNA transcripts that yielded the amplified TCR beta CDR3 regions. HTBI primers were employed in a first-round RT-PCR of the TCR CDR3. TCRdb re-called the multiplex PCR reads through MiXCR, storing one row per CDR3 protein. The data hold 350,000 or so distinct CDR3 sequences, with around 18% observed a single time. Material: blood. These receptor sequences come from a woman aged 40 to 49 with Graves' ophthalmopathy.

This clonotype was counted ten times or more. This chain links TRBV7-9 with TRBJ1-2, with D tentatively TRBD1 (5 bases). Trimming removed 6 bases at V and 4 bases at J, with 18 bases between. From germline, CDR1 is SEHNR and CDR2 FQNEAQ (reference sequence). CDR3 length: 15 residues. In DNA, the CDR3 is TGTGCCAGCAGTTCTCTTTATGGAGGGGTCTATGGCTACACCTTC. Translating it yields CASSSLYGGVYGYTF.

This chain connects TRBV28 to TRBJ1-1; unclear D gene. Per germline, CDR1 MDHEN and CDR2 SYDVKM. V lost 0 bases and J 5 bases, leaving 10 bases between the germline ends. There are 14 residues in the CDR3. For the CDR3, the DNA is TGTGCCAGCAGTTTATGGGGAGGAGAGACTGAAGCTTTCTTT. As protein: CASSLWGGETEAFF. Filled out from reference TRBV28 and TRBJ1-1, the complete variable domain reads DVKVTQSSRYLVKRTGEKVFLECVQDMDHENMFWYRQDPGLGLRLIYFSYDVKMKEKGDIPEGYSVSREKKERFSLILESASTNQTSMYLCASSLWGGETEAFFGQGTRLTVV.

This clonotype was recorded at least ten times. The genes are TRBV12-3 or TRBV12-4 and TRBJ1-2; no firm D call. V was shortened by 5 bases and J by 0 bases, with 13 bases between the two germline ends. This CDR3 has 15 residues. CDR3 sequence: CASSTRQIANYGYTF. CDR3 coding DNA: TGTGCCAGCAGTACACGGCAGATCGCTAACTATGGCTACACCTTC.

The table lists this clonotype with many counts. V usage is TRBV4-1 and J usage is TRBJ1-1, with D maybe TRBD1 (6 bases). Germline CDR1 reads MGHRA; CDR2 reads YSYEKL. Trimming took off 2 bases at V and 3 bases at J, with 19 bases between the two ends. This CDR3 is built from 17 residues. DNA of the CDR3: TGCGCCAGCAGCCAAATCAGGGGTGAGGGGTTTTACACTGAAGCTTTCTTT. Protein product: CASSQIRGEGFYTEAFF.

At least ten counts were recorded for this clonotype. The chain combines TRBV7-8 with TRBJ2-5; D gene uncertain. Trimming took off 1 base at V and 6 bases at J, with 6 bases between the two ends. The CDR3 loop spans 12 amino acids. In germline, CDR1 is SGHVS, CDR2 FQNEAQ. The CDR3 DNA reads as TGTGCCAGCAGCTTAGAAGTGAAGACCCAGTACTTC. Its translation is CASSLEVKTQYF. The full variable domain, rest sourced from reference TRBV7-8 and TRBJ2-5, is GAGVSQSPRYKVAKRGQDVALRCDPISGHVSLFWYQQALGQGPEFLTYFQNEAQLDKSGLPSDRFFAERPEGSVSTLKIQRTQQEDSAVYLCASSLEVKTQYFGPGTRLLVL.

This clonotype was recorded at least ten times. The chain recombines TRBV12-3 or TRBV12-4 with TRBJ2-4; 7 bases are a match to TRBD1. CDR3 length: 14 residues. J lost 7 bases, V lost 5 bases, and 8 bases had no gene match. CDR3 bases: TGTGCCAGCAGTCCCGAGACAGGGTTGAACATTCAGTACTTC. Translation: CASSPETGLNIQYF.

The J gene is TRBJ1-5, the V gene TRBV12-3 or TRBV12-4; D is unclear. CDR3 length: 13 amino acids. Trimming took off 3 bases at V and 11 bases at J, with 14 bases between the two ends. The CDR3 spells CASSFSQIPTQHF. The CDR3 DNA sequence: TGTGCCAGCAGTTTTTCACAGATCCCCACCCAGCATTTT.

V and J are TRBV20-1 and TRBJ2-7; 8 bases are shared with TRBD2. This CDR3 has 20 amino acids. V shed 0 bases, J shed 0 bases, and the junction held 19 bases outside the gene matches. CDR1 is DFQATT, CDR2 SNEGSKA, per germline (reference sequence). This CDR3 reads CSARDPGTRREAPSSYEQYF. The CDR3 bases are TGCAGTGCTAGAGACCCGGGGACTAGGCGGGAGGCCCCTAGCTCCTACGAGCAGTACTTC.

This clonotype was found many times. The chain recombines TRBV6-5 with TRBJ1-2; possibly TRBD1 for D (5 bases). V was pared by 0 bases and J by 8 bases, with 19 bases between. CDR1 and CDR2 (germline): MNHEY, SVGAGI. CDR3 length: 16 amino acids. CDR3 coding DNA: TGTGCCAGCAGTTACTCGGATCACCGAAAAAGGGGAGGCTACACCTTC. It specifies CASSYSDHRKRGGYTF.

This clonotype was observed at least ten times. V and J are TRBV5-1 and TRBJ1-5, with D unresolved. Germline CDR1 SGHRS, CDR2 YFSETQ. V was cut by 0 bases and J by 3 bases, with 7 bases left in between. This CDR3 comprises 14 residues. CDR3: CASSLGHDNQPQHF. The CDR3, as DNA: TGCGCCAGCAGCTTGGGACACGACAATCAGCCCCAGCATTTT.

This clonotype was counted at least ten times. This chain joins TRBV10-1 and TRBJ2-2; D is undetermined. Trimming stripped 5 bases from V and 7 bases from J, with 5 bases between. Germline CDR1 WNHNN, CDR2 SYGVQD (reference sequence). CDR3 length equals 11 residues. The CDR3 DNA sequence: TGCGCCAGCAGTAAGGACGGGGAGCTGTTTTTT. It encodes CASSKDGELFF.

Many counts were recorded for this clonotype. The gene calls are TRBV20-1 and TRBJ2-7; 7 bases line up with TRBD1. V dropped 3 bases and J dropped 4; count of bases not matched to a gene: 9. CDR3 length: 14 residues. In germline, CDR1 is DFQATT, CDR2 SNEGSKA (reference sequence). The CDR3 DNA sequence: TGCAGTGCTAGTATCCCGGGACAGAAATACGAGCAGTACTTC. It translates to CSASIPGQKYEQYF.

This clonotype was picked up many times. The genes are TRBV15 and TRBJ2-5; 8 bases map to TRBD2. Per germline, CDR1 LNHNV and CDR2 YYDKDF (reference sequence). CDR3 length equals 16 residues. With V trimmed by 0 bases and J by 1 base, 4 bases remained unmatched. The CDR3 is CATSREWAGGQETQYF. CDR3 sequence (DNA): TGTGCCACCAGCAGAGAGTGGGCGGGGGGCCAAGAGACCCAGTACTTC.

Points on this clonotype: A much more abundant neighbour one base away suggests this may be a read error. The chain has TRBV6-1 and TRBJ2-2, with 10 bases matching TRBD1. Looked up from germline, CDR1 is MNHNS and CDR2 is SASEGT. The CDR3 extends over 15 amino acids. The V and J ends lost 5 bases and 6 bases, in that order; junction bases with no gene match: 6. The CDR3 loop reads CASSKTGGTAGELFF. DNA of the CDR3: TGTGCCAGCAGTAAGACAGGGGGCACCGCCGGGGAGCTGTTTTTT.

This clonotype was seen repeatedly, ten times or more. The chain is built from TRBV19 and TRBJ2-7; D is unclear. V lost 2 bases and J 1 base, leaving 6 bases between the germline ends. The CDR3 spans 13 residues. The V gene's germline CDR1 is LNHDA and CDR2 SQIVND (reference sequence). CDR3 loop: CASSIKHSYEQYF. CDR3 coding DNA: TGTGCCAGTAGTATAAAACATTCCTACGAGCAGTACTTC.

This clonotype was recorded at least ten times. The chain couples TRBV11-1 to TRBJ1-1; D uncertain. CDR3 length: 13 amino acids. V was trimmed by 4 bases and J by 1 base, leaving 7 bases between them. Germline V lookup: CDR1 SGHAT, CDR2 FQDESV (reference sequence). The CDR3 nucleotides are TGTGCCAGCAGCTACAACGGGAACACTGAAGCTTTCTTT. Amino acids: CASSYNGNTEAFF.

In its sample, this clonotype was seen many times. The rearrangement joins TRBV28 to TRBJ2-7; perhaps TRBD1 as D (6 bases). Germline V CDR1 and CDR2: MDHEN, SYDVKM. Trimming cost V 5 bases and J 0 bases, with 20 bases left between them. The CDR3 loop spans 17 amino acids. The CDR3 reads CASSPNGDRLLSYEQYF. DNA of the CDR3: TGTGCCAGCAGTCCCAATGGTGACAGGTTACTCTCCTACGAGCAGTACTTC. Supplemented by reference TRBV28 and TRBJ2-7, the full variable domain reads DVKVTQSSRYLVKRTGEKVFLECVQDMDHENMFWYRQDPGLGLRLIYFSYDVKMKEKGDIPEGYSVSREKKERFSLILESASTNQTSMYLCASSPNGDRLLSYEQYFGPGTRLTVT.

This clonotype has at least ten counts. The chain has TRBV30 and TRBJ2-5, with 11 bases matching TRBD1. This CDR3 is 15 amino acids long. V lost 1 base and J lost 5; bases outside the gene matches: 6. Germline CDR1 GTSNPN, CDR2 SVGIG (reference sequence). The CDR3 nucleotides are TGTGCCTGGAGTGGGCCGGGGACAGGGGGGGAGACCCAGTACTTC. The encoded protein is CAWSGPGTGGETQYF.

The sample holds many counts of this clonotype. The J gene is TRBJ2-7, the V gene TRBV28; 10 bases line up with TRBD2. This CDR3 has 16 residues. J was trimmed by 7 bases and V by 5 bases; bases with no gene match: 14. The germline CDR1 and CDR2 sequences are MDHEN and SYDVKM. CDR3: CASSPTRTSGTWEQYF. The CDR3 DNA reads TGTGCCAGCAGTCCCACTAGGACTAGCGGAACTTGGGAGCAGTACTTC.

In its sample, this clonotype was seen many times. The chain combines TRBV11-2 with TRBJ2-5; 7 bases are shared with TRBD1. This CDR3 region has 14 residues. Germline CDR1 is SGHAT and CDR2 is FQNNGV. J lost 5 bases, V lost 7 bases, and 10 bases had no gene match. The CDR3 sequence: CASTMTGMKETQYF. Written as DNA, the CDR3 is TGTGCCAGCACCATGACAGGGATGAAGGAGACCCAGTACTTC.

This clonotype was seen only a few times. The chain links TRBV20-1 to TRBJ2-5; possibly TRBD2 for D (5 bases). The CDR3 runs to 17 residues. The germline V and J ends were trimmed by 1 base and 3 bases, with 21 bases remaining between them. Germline V lookup: CDR1 DFQATT, CDR2 SNEGSKA (reference sequence). CDR3 in DNA: TGCAGTGCTAGAGTTGGAAGACAAATGAGGGCAGAAGAGACCCAGTACTTC. Translating gives CSARVGRQMRAEETQYF.

This chain links TRBV12-3 or TRBV12-4 with TRBJ2-7; no clear D gene. CDR3 size: 13 residues. The V end was cut by 2 bases, the J end by 5 bases, with 10 bases between. The CDR3 protein is CASSLSASHEQYF. The CDR3 nucleotides are TGTGCCAGCAGTTTATCAGCCAGCCACGAGCAGTACTTC.